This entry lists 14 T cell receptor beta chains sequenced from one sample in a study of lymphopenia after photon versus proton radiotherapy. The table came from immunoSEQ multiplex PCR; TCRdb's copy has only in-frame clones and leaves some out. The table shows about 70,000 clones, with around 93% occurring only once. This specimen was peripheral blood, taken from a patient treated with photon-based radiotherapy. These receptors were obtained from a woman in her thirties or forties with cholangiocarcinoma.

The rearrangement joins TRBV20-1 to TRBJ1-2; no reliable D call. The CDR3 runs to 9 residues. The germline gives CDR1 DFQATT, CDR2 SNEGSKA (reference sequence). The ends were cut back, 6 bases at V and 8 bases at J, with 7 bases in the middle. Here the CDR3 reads CSAPQGYTF. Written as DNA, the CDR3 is TGCAGTGCGCCACAGGGCTACACCTTC.

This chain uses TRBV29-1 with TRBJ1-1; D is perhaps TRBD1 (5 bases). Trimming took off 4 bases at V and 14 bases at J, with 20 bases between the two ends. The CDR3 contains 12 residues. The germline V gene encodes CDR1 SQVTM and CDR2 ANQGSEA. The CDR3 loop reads CSVGEGPLFSFF. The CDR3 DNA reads TGCAGCGTTGGGGAGGGACCGCTTTTTTCGTTCTTT.

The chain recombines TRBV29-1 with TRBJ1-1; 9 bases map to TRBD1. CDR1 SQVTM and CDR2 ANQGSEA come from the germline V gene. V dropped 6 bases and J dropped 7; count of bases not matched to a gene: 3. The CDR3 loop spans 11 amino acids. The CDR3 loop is CSVWTGVEAFF. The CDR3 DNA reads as TGCAGCGTCTGGACAGGGGTTGAAGCTTTCTTT.

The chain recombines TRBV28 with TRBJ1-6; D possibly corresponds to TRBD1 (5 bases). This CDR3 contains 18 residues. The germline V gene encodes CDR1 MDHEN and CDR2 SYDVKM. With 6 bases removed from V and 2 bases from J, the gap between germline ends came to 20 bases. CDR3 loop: CASRSVGAVLPYNSPLHF. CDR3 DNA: TGTGCCAGCAGATCGGTAGGGGCGGTGCTCCCCTATAATTCACCCCTCCACTTT.

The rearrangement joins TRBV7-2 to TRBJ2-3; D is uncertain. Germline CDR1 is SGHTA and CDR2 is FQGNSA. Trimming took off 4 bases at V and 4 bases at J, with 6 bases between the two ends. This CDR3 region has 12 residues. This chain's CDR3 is CASSSRSDTQYF. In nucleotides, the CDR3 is TGTGCCAGCAGCTCACGGTCAGATACGCAGTATTTT.

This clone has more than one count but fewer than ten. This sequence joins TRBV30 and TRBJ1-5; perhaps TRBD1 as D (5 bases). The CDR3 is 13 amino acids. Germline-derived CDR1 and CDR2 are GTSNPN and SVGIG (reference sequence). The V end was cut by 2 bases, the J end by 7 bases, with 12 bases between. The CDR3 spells CAWSRDGEQPQHF. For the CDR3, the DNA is TGTGCCTGGAGTCGGGACGGCGAGCAGCCCCAGCATTTT.

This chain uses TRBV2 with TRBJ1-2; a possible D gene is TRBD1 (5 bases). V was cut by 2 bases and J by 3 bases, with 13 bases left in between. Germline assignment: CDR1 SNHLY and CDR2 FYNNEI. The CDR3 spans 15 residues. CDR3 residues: CASSEMAGPHYGYTF. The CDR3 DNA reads TGTGCCAGCAGTGAAATGGCAGGGCCCCACTATGGCTACACCTTC.

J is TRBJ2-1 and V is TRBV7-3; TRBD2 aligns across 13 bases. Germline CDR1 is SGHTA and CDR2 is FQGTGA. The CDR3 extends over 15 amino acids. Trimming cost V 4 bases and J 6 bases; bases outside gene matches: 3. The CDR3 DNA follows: TGTGCCAGCAGCTACAGACTAGCGGGAGGCAATGAGCAGTTCTTC. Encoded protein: CASSYRLAGGNEQFF.

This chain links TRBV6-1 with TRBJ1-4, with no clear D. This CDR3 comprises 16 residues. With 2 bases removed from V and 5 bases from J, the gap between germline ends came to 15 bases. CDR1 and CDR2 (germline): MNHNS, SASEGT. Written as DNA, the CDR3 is TGTGCCAGCAGTGAAACCTCACAGTATACCAATGAAAAACTGTTTTTT. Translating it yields CASSETSQYTNEKLFF.

The CDR3 is CASSLVAREGAEAFF. The CDR3 bases are TGCGCCAGCAGCTTGGTGGCCAGGGAGGGGGCTGAAGCTTTCTTT. The chain is built from TRBV5-1 and TRBJ1-1, with D perhaps TRBD1 (6 bases). Germline loops: CDR1 SGHRS, CDR2 YFSETQ. There are 15 residues in the CDR3. V gave up 0 bases and J gave up 6 bases, with 15 bases separating them.

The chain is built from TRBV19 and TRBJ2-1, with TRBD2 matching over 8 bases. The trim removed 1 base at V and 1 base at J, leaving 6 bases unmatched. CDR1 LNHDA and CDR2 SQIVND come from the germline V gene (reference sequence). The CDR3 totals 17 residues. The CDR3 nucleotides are TGTGCCAGTAGTATAGGGGCGAGCGGGAGTTCCTACAATGAGCAGTTCTTC. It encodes CASSIGASGSSYNEQFF.

In nucleotides, the CDR3 is TGTGCCATCAGTGAAGGGGCGGGGCGGTTCCGAACCGGGGAGCTGTTTTTT. Residues: CAISEGAGRFRTGELFF. The V gene is TRBV10-3, the J gene TRBJ2-2; weak D call: TRBD2 (6 bases). Germline-derived CDR1 and CDR2 are ENHRY and SYGVKD. This CDR3 comprises 17 residues. V gave up 3 bases and J gave up 5 bases, with 19 bases separating them.

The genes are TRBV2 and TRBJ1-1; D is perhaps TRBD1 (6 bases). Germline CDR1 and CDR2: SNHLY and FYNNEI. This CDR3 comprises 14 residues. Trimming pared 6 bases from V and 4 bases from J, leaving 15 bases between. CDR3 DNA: TGTGCCAGCAGGTTAACAGGGCAGGCCACTGAAGCTTTCTTT. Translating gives CASRLTGQATEAFF.

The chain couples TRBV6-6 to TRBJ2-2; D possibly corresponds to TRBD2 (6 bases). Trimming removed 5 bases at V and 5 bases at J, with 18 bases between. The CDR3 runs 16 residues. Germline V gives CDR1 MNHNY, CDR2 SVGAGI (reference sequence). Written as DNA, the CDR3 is TGTGCCAGCAGTCGCTCCGGGAGCGGTGGGACCGGGGAGCTGTTTTTT. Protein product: CASSRSGSGGTGELFF.